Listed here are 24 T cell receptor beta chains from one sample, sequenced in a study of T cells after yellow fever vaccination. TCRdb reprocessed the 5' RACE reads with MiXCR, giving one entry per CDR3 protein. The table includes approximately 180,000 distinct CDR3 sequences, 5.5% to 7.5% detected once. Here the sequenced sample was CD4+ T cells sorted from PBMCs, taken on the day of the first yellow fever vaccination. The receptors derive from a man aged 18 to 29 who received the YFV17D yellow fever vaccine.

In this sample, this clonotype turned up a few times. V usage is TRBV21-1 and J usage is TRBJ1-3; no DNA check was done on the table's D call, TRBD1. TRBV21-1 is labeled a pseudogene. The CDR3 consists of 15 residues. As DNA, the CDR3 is TGTGCCAGCCGCCTAGCGGGGGCGGGTGGAAACACCATATATTTT. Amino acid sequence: CASRLAGAGGNTIYF.

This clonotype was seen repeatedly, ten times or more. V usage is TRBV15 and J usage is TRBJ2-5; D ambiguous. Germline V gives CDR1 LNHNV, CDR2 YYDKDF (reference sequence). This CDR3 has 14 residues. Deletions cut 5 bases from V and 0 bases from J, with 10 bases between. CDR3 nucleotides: TGTGCCACCAGCCTTAACTGGAACCAAGAGACCCAGTACTTC. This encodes CATSLNWNQETQYF.

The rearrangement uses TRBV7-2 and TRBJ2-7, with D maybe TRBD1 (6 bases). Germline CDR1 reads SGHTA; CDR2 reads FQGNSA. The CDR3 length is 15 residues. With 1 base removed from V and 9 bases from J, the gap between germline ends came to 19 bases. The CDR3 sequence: CASSLESGNPQGQYF. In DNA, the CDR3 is TGTGCCAGCAGCTTAGAATCCGGCAACCCACAGGGGCAGTACTTC.

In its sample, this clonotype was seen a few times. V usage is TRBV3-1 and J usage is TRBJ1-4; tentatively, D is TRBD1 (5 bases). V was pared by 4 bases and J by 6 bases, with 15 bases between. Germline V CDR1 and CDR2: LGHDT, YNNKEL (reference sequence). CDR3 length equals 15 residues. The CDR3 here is CASSLRGGGDEKLFF. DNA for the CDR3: TGTGCCAGCAGCCTCCGCGGGGGTGGGGATGAAAAACTGTTTTTT.

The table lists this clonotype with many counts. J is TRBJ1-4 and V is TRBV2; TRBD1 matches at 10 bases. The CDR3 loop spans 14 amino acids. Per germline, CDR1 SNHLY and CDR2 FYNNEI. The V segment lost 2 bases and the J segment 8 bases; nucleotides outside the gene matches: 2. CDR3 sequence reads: CASSERTGGEKLFF. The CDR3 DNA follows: TGTGCCAGCAGTGAAAGGACAGGGGGGGAAAAACTGTTTTTT.

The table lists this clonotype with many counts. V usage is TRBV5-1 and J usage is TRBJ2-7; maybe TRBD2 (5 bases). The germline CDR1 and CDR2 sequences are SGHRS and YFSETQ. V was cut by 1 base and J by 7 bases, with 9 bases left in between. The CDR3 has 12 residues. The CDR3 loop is CASSLLGREQYV. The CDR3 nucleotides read TGCGCCAGCAGCTTGCTAGGGAGAGAGCAGTACGTC.

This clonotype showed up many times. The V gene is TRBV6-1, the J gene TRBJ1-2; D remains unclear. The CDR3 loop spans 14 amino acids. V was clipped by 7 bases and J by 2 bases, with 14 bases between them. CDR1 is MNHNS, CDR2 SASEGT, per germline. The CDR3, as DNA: TGTGCCAGCAATAGCCGACTGGGGAACTATGGCTACACCTTC. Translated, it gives CASNSRLGNYGYTF.

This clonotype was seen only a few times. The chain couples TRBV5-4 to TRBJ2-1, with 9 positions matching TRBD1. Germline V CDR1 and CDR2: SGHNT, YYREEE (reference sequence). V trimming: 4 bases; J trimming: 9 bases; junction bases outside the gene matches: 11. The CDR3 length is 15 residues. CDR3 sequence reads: CASSPGTGRPREQFF. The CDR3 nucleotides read TGTGCCAGCAGCCCTGGGACAGGGAGGCCCCGTGAGCAGTTCTTC. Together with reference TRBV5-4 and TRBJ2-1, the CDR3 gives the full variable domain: ETGVTQSPTHLIKTRGQQVTLRCSSQSGHNTVSWYQQALGQGPQFIFQYYREEENGRGNFPPRFSGLQFPNYSSELNVNALELDDSALYLCASSPGTGRPREQFFGPGTRLTVL.

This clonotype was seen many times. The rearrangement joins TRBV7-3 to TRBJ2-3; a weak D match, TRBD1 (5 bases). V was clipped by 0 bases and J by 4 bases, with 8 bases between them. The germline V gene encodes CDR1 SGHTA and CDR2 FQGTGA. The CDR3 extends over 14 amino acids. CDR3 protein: CASSLTGAPDTQYF. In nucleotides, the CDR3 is TGTGCCAGCAGCTTAACAGGGGCCCCAGATACGCAGTATTTT.

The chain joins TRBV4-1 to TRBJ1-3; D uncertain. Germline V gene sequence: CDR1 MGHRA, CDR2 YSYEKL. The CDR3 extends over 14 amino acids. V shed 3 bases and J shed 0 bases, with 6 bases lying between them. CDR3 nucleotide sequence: TGCGCCAGCAGCCATCCAGACTCTGGAAACACCATATATTTT. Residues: CASSHPDSGNTIYF.

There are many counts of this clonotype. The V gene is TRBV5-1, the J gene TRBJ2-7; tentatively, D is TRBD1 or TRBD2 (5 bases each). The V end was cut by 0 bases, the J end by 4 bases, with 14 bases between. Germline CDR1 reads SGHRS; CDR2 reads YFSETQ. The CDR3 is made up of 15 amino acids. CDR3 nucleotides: TGCGCCAGCAGCTTGGGGCCGGGGCCGATATACGAGCAGTACGTC. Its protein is CASSLGPGPIYEQYV.

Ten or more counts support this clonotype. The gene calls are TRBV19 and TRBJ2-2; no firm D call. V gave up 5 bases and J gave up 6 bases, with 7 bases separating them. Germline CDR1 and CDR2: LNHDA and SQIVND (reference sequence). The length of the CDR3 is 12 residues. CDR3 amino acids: CASSGLPGELFF. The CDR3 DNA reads TGTGCCAGTAGTGGCCTCCCCGGGGAGCTGTTTTTT.

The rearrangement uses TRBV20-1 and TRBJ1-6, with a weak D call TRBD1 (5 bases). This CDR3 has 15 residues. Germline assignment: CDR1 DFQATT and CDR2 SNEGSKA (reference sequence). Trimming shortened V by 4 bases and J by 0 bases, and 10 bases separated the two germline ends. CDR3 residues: CSATGTSSYNSPLHF. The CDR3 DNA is TGCAGTGCTACCGGGACCAGCTCCTATAATTCACCCCTCCACTTT.

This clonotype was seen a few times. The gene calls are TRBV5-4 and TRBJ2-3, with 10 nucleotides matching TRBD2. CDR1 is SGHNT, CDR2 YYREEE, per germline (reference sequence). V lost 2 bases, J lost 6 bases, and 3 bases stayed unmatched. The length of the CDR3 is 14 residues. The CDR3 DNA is TGTGCCAGCAGCTTCAGCGGGGGGGGCGATACGCAGTATTTT. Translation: CASSFSGGGDTQYF.

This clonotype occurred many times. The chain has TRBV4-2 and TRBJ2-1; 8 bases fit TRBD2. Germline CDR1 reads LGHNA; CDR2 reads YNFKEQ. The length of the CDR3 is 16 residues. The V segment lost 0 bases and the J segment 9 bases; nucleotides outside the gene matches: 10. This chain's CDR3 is CASSQDIGGGQLEQFF. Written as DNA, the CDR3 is TGTGCCAGCAGCCAAGATATCGGGGGGGGGCAACTTGAGCAGTTCTTC.

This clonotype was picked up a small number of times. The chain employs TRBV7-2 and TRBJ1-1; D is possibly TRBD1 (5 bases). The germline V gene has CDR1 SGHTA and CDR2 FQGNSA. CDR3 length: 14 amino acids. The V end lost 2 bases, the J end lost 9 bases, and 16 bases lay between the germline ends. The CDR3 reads CASSLSPGGAQAFF. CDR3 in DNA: TGTGCCAGCAGCTTAAGCCCGGGGGGTGCACAAGCTTTCTTT.

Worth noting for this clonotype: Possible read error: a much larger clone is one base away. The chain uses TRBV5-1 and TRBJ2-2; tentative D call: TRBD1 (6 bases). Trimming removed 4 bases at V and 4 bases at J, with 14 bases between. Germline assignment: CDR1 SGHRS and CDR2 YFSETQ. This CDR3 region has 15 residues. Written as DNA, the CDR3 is TGCGCCAGCAGCCGGGACACACTTTTCACCGGGGAGCTGTTTTTT. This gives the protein CASSRDTLFTGELFF.

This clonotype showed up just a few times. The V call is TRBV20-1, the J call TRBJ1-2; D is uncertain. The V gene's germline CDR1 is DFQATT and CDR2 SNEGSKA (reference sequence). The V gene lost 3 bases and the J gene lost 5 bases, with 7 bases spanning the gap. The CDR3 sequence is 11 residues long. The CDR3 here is CSASLDYGYTF. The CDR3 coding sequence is TGCAGTGCTAGCTTGGATTATGGCTACACCTTC.

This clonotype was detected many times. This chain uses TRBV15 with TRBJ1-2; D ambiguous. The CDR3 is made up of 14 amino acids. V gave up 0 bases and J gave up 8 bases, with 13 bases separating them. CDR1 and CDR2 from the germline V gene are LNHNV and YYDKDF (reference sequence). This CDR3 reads CATSRDVDGSGYTF. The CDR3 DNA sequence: TGTGCCACCAGCAGAGATGTTGACGGATCCGGCTACACCTTC.

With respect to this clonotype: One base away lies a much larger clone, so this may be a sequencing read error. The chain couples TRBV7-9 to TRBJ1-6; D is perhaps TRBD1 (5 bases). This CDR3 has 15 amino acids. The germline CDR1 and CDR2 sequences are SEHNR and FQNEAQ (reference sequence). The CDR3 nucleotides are TGTGCCAGCAGCCTAGGGGCAGGCGATAAGTCACCCCTCCACTTT. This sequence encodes CASSLGAGDKSPLHF.

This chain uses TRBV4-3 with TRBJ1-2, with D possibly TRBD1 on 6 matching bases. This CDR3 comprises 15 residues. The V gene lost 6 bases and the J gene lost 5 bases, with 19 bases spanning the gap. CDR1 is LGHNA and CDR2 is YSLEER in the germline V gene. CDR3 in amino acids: CASSPRVGGGYGYTF. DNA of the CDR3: TGCGCCAGCAGTCCCAGGGTTGGGGGCGGATATGGCTACACCTTC.

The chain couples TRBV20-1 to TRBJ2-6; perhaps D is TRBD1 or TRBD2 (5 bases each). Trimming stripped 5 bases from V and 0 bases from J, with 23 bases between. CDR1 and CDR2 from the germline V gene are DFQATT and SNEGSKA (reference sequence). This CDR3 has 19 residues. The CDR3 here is CSAYTPGTRRTSGANVLTF. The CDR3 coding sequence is TGCAGTGCTTACACTCCCGGGACCCGCAGAACCTCTGGGGCCAACGTCCTGACTTTC.

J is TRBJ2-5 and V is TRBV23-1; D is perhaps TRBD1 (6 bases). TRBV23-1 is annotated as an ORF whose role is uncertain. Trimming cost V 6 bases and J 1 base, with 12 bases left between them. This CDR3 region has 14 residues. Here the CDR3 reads CASRTGLPQETQYF. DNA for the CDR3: TGCGCCAGCAGGACAGGACTTCCCCAAGAGACCCAGTACTTC.

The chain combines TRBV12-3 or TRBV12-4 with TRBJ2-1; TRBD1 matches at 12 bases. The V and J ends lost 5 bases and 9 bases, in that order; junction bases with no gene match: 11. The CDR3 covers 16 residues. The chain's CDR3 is CASSPYRDRGLGEQFF. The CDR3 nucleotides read TGTGCCAGCAGTCCCTACCGGGACAGGGGGCTCGGTGAGCAGTTCTTC.